The 5 T cell receptor beta chains given below trace back to one sample, sequenced in a study of memory CD4+ T cells and cytomegalovirus serostatus. Sequencing was performed with immunoSEQ multiplex PCR; in TCRdb, only in-frame clones are kept and a portion is missing. The sample records about 92,000 clones, roughly 80% being singletons. Single viable CD3+CD4+CD8-CD45RO+ cells were sorted as the memory CD4+ T cells. Sequenced sample: memory CD4+ T cells from blood. Every receptor here comes from an adult in good health and CMV-seropositive.

This clone was picked up a small number of times. The V and J genes are TRBV28 and TRBJ1-2; 9 bases are shared with TRBD1. This CDR3 has 15 residues. V was pared by 5 bases and J by 3 bases, with 7 bases of the junction left unmatched. Germline lookup yields CDR1 MDHEN and CDR2 SYDVKM. The CDR3 is CASSPGTGFDYGYTF. In DNA form, the CDR3 reads TGTGCCAGCAGTCCCGGGACAGGGTTTGACTATGGCTACACCTTC.

The V gene is TRBV19, the J gene TRBJ2-5; the match to TRBD1 covers 8 bases. CDR3 size: 14 residues. Germline V gives CDR1 LNHDA, CDR2 SQIVND (reference sequence). V was clipped by 5 bases and J by 4 bases; unmatched bases: 6. The CDR3 region is CASSARGQVETQYF. The CDR3 region has the DNA TGTGCCAGTAGTGCCAGGGGGCAGGTAGAGACCCAGTACTTC. The whole variable domain, remainder taken from reference TRBV19 and TRBJ2-5, is DGGITQSPKYLFRKEGQNVTLSCEQNLNHDAMYWYRQDPGQGLRLIYYSQIVNDFQKGDIAEGYSVSREKKESFPLTVTSAQKNPTAFYLCASSARGQVETQYFGPGTRLLVL.

J is TRBJ2-1 and V is TRBV13; TRBD1 is a possible D gene (6 bases). This CDR3 region has 17 residues. Trimming removed 6 bases from V and 8 bases from J, with 26 bases in between. CDR1 is PRHDT and CDR2 is FYEKMQ in the germline V gene (reference sequence). CDR3 amino acids: CASRTSWGREGPHEQFF. The CDR3 DNA reads as TGTGCCAGCAGAACAAGTTGGGGGCGCGAGGGCCCCCATGAGCAGTTCTTC.

The chain joins TRBV28 to TRBJ2-7; the D gene could be TRBD1 or TRBD2 (5 bases each). The germline V gene encodes CDR1 MDHEN and CDR2 SYDVKM. The V end was cut by 5 bases, the J end by 0 bases, with 14 bases between. The CDR3 runs to 15 residues. The CDR3, as DNA: TGTGCCAGCAGTCCACCCGGGACGCGCTCCTACGAGCAGTACTTC. Translating it yields CASSPPGTRSYEQYF.

V usage is TRBV7-8 and J usage is TRBJ2-2; 7 bases are a match to TRBD2. The germline CDR1 and CDR2 sequences are SGHVS and FQNEAQ. The V gene end was trimmed by 3 bases and the J gene end by 7 bases; junction bases not matched to a gene: 14. The CDR3 is made up of 17 amino acids. The CDR3 sequence: CASSLGGNPGRGGELFF. DNA of the CDR3: TGTGCCAGCAGCTTGGGAGGGAACCCAGGGCGGGGCGGGGAGCTGTTTTTT.